Described below is a single TCR beta chain sequence and its context. This sample was included in a study of OX40 agonist ivuxolimab in advanced cancers. Study context: Hepatocellular carcinoma, melanoma, renal cell or head and neck cancer occurred in dose-escalation patients. Antecedent anti-PD-1, anti-PD-L1 or anti-CTLA-4 therapy was permissible, with about 40% having received some. Among those treated, three patients had partial responses, one with hepatocellular carcinoma and two with cutaneous melanoma.

A history of autoimmune disease or systemic immunosuppression excluded patients. Germline values: CDR1 SNHLY, CDR2 FYNNEI. The CDR3 covers 18 residues. The ends lost 0 bases at V and 5 bases at J; junction bases unmatched: 13. The table came from immunoSEQ multiplex PCR; TCRdb's copy has only in-frame clones and leaves some out. Seen here are about 68,000 clones, about 83% observed once, and the top ten hold roughly 0.69%. This specimen consisted of CD4+ or CD8+ T cells sorted from blood, obtained in a trial of the OX40 agonist ivuxolimab. This clonotype was sampled from an adult with an advanced solid tumor such as melanoma, head and neck, liver or kidney cancer. This chain connects TRBV2 to TRBJ2-5, with 9 bases fitting TRBD2. This CDR3 is CASSEARVAGALHETQYF. The CDR3 DNA sequence: TGTGCCAGCAGTGAAGCGCGGGTAGCGGGGGCCCTGCACGAGACCCAGTACTTC.